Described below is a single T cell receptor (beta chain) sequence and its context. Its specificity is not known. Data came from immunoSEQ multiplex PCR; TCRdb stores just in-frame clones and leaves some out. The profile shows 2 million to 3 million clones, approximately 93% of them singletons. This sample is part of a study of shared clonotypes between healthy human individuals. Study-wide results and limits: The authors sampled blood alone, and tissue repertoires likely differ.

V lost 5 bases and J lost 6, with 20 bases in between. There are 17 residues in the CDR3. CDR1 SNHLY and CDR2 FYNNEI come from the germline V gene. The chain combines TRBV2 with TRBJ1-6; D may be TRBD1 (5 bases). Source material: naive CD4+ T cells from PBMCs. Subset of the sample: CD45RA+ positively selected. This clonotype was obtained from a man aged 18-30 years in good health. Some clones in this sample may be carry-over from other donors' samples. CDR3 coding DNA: TGTGCCAGCAGTTGGGGCGGGCCTAAGGGATCTAATTCACCCCTCCACTTT. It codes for CASSWGGPKGSNSPLHF.